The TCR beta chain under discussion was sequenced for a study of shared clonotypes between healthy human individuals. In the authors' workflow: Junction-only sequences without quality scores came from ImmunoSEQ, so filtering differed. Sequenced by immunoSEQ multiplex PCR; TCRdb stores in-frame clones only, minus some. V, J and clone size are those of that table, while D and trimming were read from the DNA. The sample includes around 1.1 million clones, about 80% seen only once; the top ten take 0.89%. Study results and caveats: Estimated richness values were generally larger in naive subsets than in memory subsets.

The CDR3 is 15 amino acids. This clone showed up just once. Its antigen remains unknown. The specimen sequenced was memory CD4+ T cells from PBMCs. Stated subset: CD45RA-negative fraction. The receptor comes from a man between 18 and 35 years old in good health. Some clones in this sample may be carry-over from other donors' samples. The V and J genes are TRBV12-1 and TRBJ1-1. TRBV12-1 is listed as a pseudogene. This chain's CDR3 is CASSSVDGRVTEAFF. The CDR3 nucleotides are TGTGCCAGCAGCTCCGTTGACGGACGGGTCACTGAAGCTTTCTTT.